A single sample gave rise to the 12 T cell receptor beta chains below, sequenced in a study of T cell responses to AZD1222 COVID-19 vaccine. Sequenced by immunoSEQ multiplex PCR; TCRdb stores in-frame clones only, minus some. This sample has fewer than 200,000 clones, with roughly 91% found just once. This specimen was peripheral blood, taken on day 0 of AZD1222 vaccination. These receptors came from an adult in good health.

V usage is TRBV5-4 and J usage is TRBJ2-7; maybe TRBD1 (6 bases). The V gene's germline CDR1 is SGHNT and CDR2 YYREEE (reference sequence). This CDR3 is built from 14 residues. Trimming pared 0 bases from V and 1 base from J, leaving 8 bases between. The chain's CDR3 is CASSLDRDSYEQYV. CDR3 nucleotides: TGTGCCAGCAGCTTGGACAGGGATTCCTACGAGCAGTACGTC.

The table lists this clone with a few counts. The chain combines TRBV5-1 with TRBJ2-3; possibly TRBD2 for D (6 bases). This CDR3 is 15 amino acids long. CDR1 and CDR2 from the germline V gene are SGHRS and YFSETQ. The V end was cut by 2 bases, the J end by 2 bases, with 12 bases between. The CDR3 is CASSLTSYNTDTQYF. The CDR3 DNA reads TGCGCCAGCAGCTTAACTAGCTATAACACAGATACGCAGTATTTT.

The chain joins TRBV6-5 to TRBJ1-1; D possibly corresponds to TRBD1 (6 bases). The ends were cut back, 2 bases at V and 1 base at J, with 11 bases in the middle. From germline, CDR1 is MNHEY and CDR2 SVGAGI. The CDR3 runs 15 residues. The CDR3 nucleotides read TGTGCCAGCAGTTACGGTTGGGACACGAACACTGAAGCTTTCTTT. Its protein is CASSYGWDTNTEAFF.

The chain is built from TRBV6-5 and TRBJ1-5; D is ambiguous. CDR1 and CDR2 from the germline V gene are MNHEY and SVGAGI. The CDR3 sequence is 13 residues long. V lost 7 bases to trimming and J lost 3 bases, with 10 bases between them. The CDR3 loop reads CASTRQNNQPQHF. The CDR3 DNA reads as TGTGCCAGCACAAGGCAGAACAATCAGCCCCAGCATTTT.

The chain carries TRBV7-9 and TRBJ1-2; D uncertain. From germline, CDR1 is SEHNR and CDR2 FQNEAQ (reference sequence). The V and J ends lost 2 bases and 11 bases respectively, with 0 bases between them. This CDR3 is built from 8 residues. CDR3 in amino acids: CASSLYTF. CDR3 sequence (DNA): TGTGCCAGCAGCTTATACACCTTC.

The chain couples TRBV7-2 to TRBJ1-6; 8 bases align to TRBD1. From germline, CDR1 is SGHTA and CDR2 FQGNSA. V was pared by 0 bases and J by 16 bases, with 5 bases of the junction left unmatched. The length of the CDR3 is 13 residues. The chain's CDR3 is CASSLAGTGKLHF. The DNA for the CDR3 is TGTGCCAGCAGCTTAGCCGGGACAGGCAAACTCCACTTT.

The chain combines TRBV10-1 with TRBJ2-7; D call uncertain. The CDR3 length is 11 residues. Germline CDR1 is WNHNN and CDR2 is SYGVQD (reference sequence). Deletions cut 8 bases from V and 0 bases from J, with 5 bases between. DNA of the CDR3: TGCGCCAGCGTCAGCTCCTACGAGCAGTACTTC. Translation: CASVSSYEQYF.

The V gene is TRBV27, the J gene TRBJ1-2; tentative D call: TRBD1 (6 bases). V was shortened by 5 bases and J by 2 bases, with 9 bases between the two germline ends. Germline values: CDR1 MNHEY, CDR2 SMNVEV (reference sequence). The CDR3 is made up of 13 amino acids. The CDR3 nucleotides are TGTGCCAGCAGTCCCGGACAGAACTATGGCTACACCTTC. It specifies CASSPGQNYGYTF.

The rearrangement links TRBV5-5 to TRBJ2-7; no clear D gene. The CDR3 is made up of 15 amino acids. V shed 0 bases and J shed 3 bases, with 13 bases lying between them. Germline V lookup: CDR1 SGHKS, CDR2 YYEKEE (reference sequence). The CDR3 spells CASSLGASESYEQYF. Here the CDR3 DNA reads TGTGCCAGCAGCTTGGGGGCATCTGAAAGCTACGAGCAGTACTTC. The full variable domain, in which reference TRBV5-5 and TRBJ2-7 provide the parts outside the CDR3, is DAGVTQSPTHLIKTRGQQVTLRCSPISGHKSVSWYQQVLGQGPQFIFQYYEKEERGRGNFPDRFSARQFPNYSSELNVNALLLGDSALYLCASSLGASESYEQYFGPGTRLTVT.

The chain has TRBV7-8 and TRBJ1-3; 10 nucleotides line up with TRBD1. CDR3 length: 17 residues. V dropped 3 bases and J dropped 0; count of bases not matched to a gene: 5. Germline V gene sequence: CDR1 SGHVS, CDR2 FQNEAQ. The CDR3 bases are TGTGCCAGCAGCTTTTGGACAGGGGGTATCTCTGGAAACACCATATATTTT. It yields the protein CASSFWTGGISGNTIYF.

Only a few counts were recorded for this clone. The DNA for the CDR3 is TGTGCCAGCAGCCAGGGACAGGGAGGTTCGACTAATGAAAAACTGTTTTTT. Encoded protein: CASSQGQGGSTNEKLFF. The chain employs TRBV3-1 (or the pseudogene TRBV3-2) and TRBJ1-4; 9 positions agree with TRBD1. The CDR3 spans 17 residues. V was pared by 3 bases and J by 2 bases, with 7 bases of the junction left unmatched. Germline CDR1 and CDR2: LGHDT and YNNKEL (reference sequence).

CDR3 sequence (DNA): TGTGCCAGCAGCCAAGATGTGGGCGGACTGGACAATGAGCAGTTCTTC. It yields the protein CASSQDVGGLDNEQFF. This sequence joins TRBV4-2 and TRBJ2-1; tentatively, D is TRBD2 (5 bases). The germline V gene encodes CDR1 LGHNA and CDR2 YNFKEQ. This CDR3 region has 16 residues. V dropped 0 bases and J dropped 5 bases, with 14 bases sitting between them.